A single sample gave rise to the 13 T cell receptor beta chains below, sequenced in a study of T cells in Graves' hyperthyroidism and ophthalmopathy. The TCR beta CDR3 regions underwent amplification using RNA transcripts as the source. The HTBI set primed first-round TCR CDR3 RT-PCR. TCRdb reprocessed the multiplex PCR reads with MiXCR, giving one entry per CDR3 protein. Among around 600,000 distinct CDR3 sequences listed, approximately 15% were seen once. Sequencing was performed on blood. These receptors were collected from a woman aged 45-59 years with Graves' ophthalmopathy.

The J gene is TRBJ1-2, the V gene TRBV12-3 or TRBV12-4; D is unresolved. Trimming cost V 8 bases and J 6 bases, with 22 bases left between them. The CDR3 is 15 residues long. CDR3 sequence (DNA): TGTGCCAGCTCATTAGTCCAAAGGACCACTAATGGCTACACCTTC. Protein: CASSLVQRTTNGYTF.

This clonotype was counted many times. J is TRBJ2-7 and V is TRBV5-1, with a weak D call TRBD1 (5 bases). The germline V gene has CDR1 SGHRS and CDR2 YFSETQ. The CDR3 sequence is 16 residues long. V was pared by 5 bases and J by 2 bases, with 20 bases between. CDR3 in amino acids: CASRPDSASEAYEQYF. CDR3 coding DNA: TGCGCCAGCAGACCCGACAGTGCGAGCGAAGCCTACGAGCAGTACTTC.

On this clonotype: This may arise from a read error, as a much more abundant clone is one base away. This rearrangement joins TRBV5-6 to TRBJ2-7; D ambiguous. There are 11 residues in the CDR3. Germline V gives CDR1 SGHDT, CDR2 YYEEEE. The CDR3 DNA reads TGTGTCAGCAGCGCGTTCTACGAGCAGTACTTC. Translated, it gives CVSSAFYEQYF.

This clonotype was seen repeatedly, ten times or more. The chain employs TRBV7-2 and TRBJ2-7; either TRBD1 or TRBD2 may fit D (5 bases each). Germline CDR1 and CDR2: SGHTA and FQGNSA. The CDR3 runs to 15 residues. The germline V and J ends were trimmed by 3 bases and 1 base, with 13 bases remaining between them. Here the CDR3 DNA reads TGTGCCAGCAGCTTCATAACGGGGCTATCCTACGAGCAGTACTTC. Amino acids: CASSFITGLSYEQYF.

This clonotype was found many times. The chain recombines TRBV7-8 with TRBJ2-1; tentative D call: TRBD2 (6 bases). V was shortened by 5 bases and J by 8 bases, with 22 bases between the two germline ends. The CDR3 consists of 16 residues. Germline V gene lookup returns CDR1 SGHVS and CDR2 FQNEAQ. This CDR3 is CASSPGRGADLDEQFF. The CDR3, as DNA: TGTGCCAGCAGCCCAGGGCGGGGCGCAGATTTGGATGAGCAGTTCTTC.

This clonotype was found many times. V is TRBV7-3 and J is TRBJ2-6; D is uncertain. V was cut by 4 bases and J by 6 bases, with 7 bases left in between. Per germline, CDR1 SGHTA and CDR2 FQGTGA. The CDR3 runs 13 residues. The CDR3: CASSSPQANVLTF. The CDR3 nucleotides read TGTGCCAGCAGCTCCCCGCAGGCCAACGTCCTGACTTTC.

The chain has TRBV6-1 and TRBJ1-1; 8 positions agree with TRBD1. Germline values: CDR1 MNHNS, CDR2 SASEGT. This CDR3 comprises 15 residues. With V trimmed by 5 bases and J by 5 bases, 10 bases remained unmatched. The CDR3 region is CASSSIGQGLTEAFF. CDR3 coding DNA: TGTGCCAGCAGTTCCATCGGACAGGGCTTAACTGAAGCTTTCTTT.

The chain links TRBV20-1 to TRBJ2-7, with 8 bases identical to TRBD2. The germline V gene has CDR1 DFQATT and CDR2 SNEGSKA (reference sequence). The junction had 7 bases not matched to a gene; V was cut back by 0 bases and J by 0 bases. This CDR3 is built from 16 residues. CDR3 in DNA: TGCAGTGCTAGAGACGTTCAGCGGGAGAGCTCCTACGAGCAGTACTTC. Translated: CSARDVQRESSYEQYF.

The genes are TRBV9 and TRBJ2-3; 8 bases agree with TRBD2. This CDR3 contains 20 residues. J gave up 2 bases and V 3 bases, and 20 bases lay outside the gene matches. The germline V gene encodes CDR1 SGDLS and CDR2 YYNGEE. CDR3 amino acids: CASSARSRSGTALSTDTQYF. CDR3 coding DNA: TGTGCCAGCAGCGCCCGATCTCGTAGCGGGACTGCCCTTTCCACAGATACGCAGTATTTT.

CDR3 in amino acids: CASHPGQGYTGELFF. CDR3 sequence (DNA): TGTGCCAGCCATCCGGGACAGGGTTACACCGGGGAGCTGTTTTTT. The chain links TRBV27 to TRBJ2-2; 9 positions agree with TRBD1. The germline V gene has CDR1 MNHEY and CDR2 SMNVEV (reference sequence). After removal of 8 bases from V and 3 bases from J, the junction contained 7 bases not matched to a gene. This CDR3 is built from 15 residues.

This clonotype was recorded a few times. This chain uses TRBV20-1 with TRBJ2-6, with 9 bases matching TRBD1. J gave up 0 bases and V 5 bases, and 5 bases lay outside the gene matches. CDR1 and CDR2 (germline): DFQATT, SNEGSKA (reference sequence). The CDR3 runs 16 residues. CDR3 in amino acids: CSAVGQGTSGANVLTF. Written as DNA, the CDR3 is TGCAGTGCTGTGGGACAGGGCACCTCTGGGGCCAACGTCCTGACTTTC.

This clonotype occurred many times. This sequence joins TRBV5-1 and TRBJ2-5, with 10 positions matching TRBD2. The CDR3 spans 14 residues. With V trimmed by 2 bases and J by 5 bases, 3 bases remained unmatched. Germline values: CDR1 SGHRS, CDR2 YFSETQ. The DNA for the CDR3 is TGCGCCAGCAGCTTCAGCGGGAGGGTCGAGACCCAGTACTTC. Translated, it gives CASSFSGRVETQYF.

This clonotype came up many times. V gene TRBV30 combines with J gene TRBJ1-4; 9 bases match TRBD1. Germline trimming cut 5 bases from V and 8 bases from J; bases unmatched to any gene: 9. Germline V gives CDR1 GTSNPN, CDR2 SVGIG (reference sequence). The length of the CDR3 is 14 residues. This chain's CDR3 is CAWGTGTDGEKLFF. CDR3 coding DNA: TGTGCCTGGGGGACAGGGACGGACGGAGAAAAACTGTTTTTT.